This TCR beta chain was profiled in a study of T cell changes during pregnancy in multiple sclerosis. TCRdb's copy holds only in-frame clones and misses some; the assay was immunoSEQ multiplex PCR. The table includes around 75,000 clones, around 89% detected once. V was shortened by 0 bases and J by 0 bases, with 17 bases between the two germline ends. This CDR3 is built from 18 residues. The germline CDR1 and CDR2 sequences are WSHSY and SAAADI. The sequence was collected from a female donor in good health, enrolled as a control in a pregnancy study. The starting material was peripheral blood, obtained in the first trimester of pregnancy. The chain employs TRBV10-2 and TRBJ1-1, with D possibly TRBD1 on 6 matching bases. DNA of the CDR3: TGCGCCAGCAGTGAGTCGGTTACAGGGCCGATGTTGAACACTGAAGCTTTCTTT. It translates to CASSESVTGPMLNTEAFF.